The 17 T cell receptor beta chains given below trace back to one sample, sequenced in a study of cytomegalovirus exposure and HLA in healthy donors. With 60 Vbeta and 13 Jbeta primers, the PCR was carried out. Using immunoSEQ multiplex PCR, the repertoire was profiled, and TCRdb retains in-frame clones only, with some absent. Here the sample spans roughly 30,000 clones, approximately 90% being singletons. The sample consisted of PBMCs. The receptor set was obtained from a boy between 10 and 17 years old in good health and CMV-seronegative.

This clone was found a few times. The rearrangement joins TRBV7-3 to TRBJ2-1; 8 bases agree with TRBD1. Trimming removed 5 bases from V and 5 bases from J; junction bases left unmatched: 5. The CDR3 has 14 amino acids. Per the germline V gene, CDR1 is SGHTA and CDR2 is FQGTGA. CDR3 in amino acids: CASSHGQGNNEQFF. CDR3 sequence (DNA): TGTGCCAGCAGCCACGGACAGGGCAACAATGAGCAGTTCTTC. Variable domain in full (rest from reference TRBV7-3 and TRBJ2-1): GAGVSQTPSNKVTEKGKYVELRCDPISGHTALYWYRQSLGQGPEFLIYFQGTGAADDSGLPNDRFFAVRPEGSVSTLKIQRTERGDSAVYLCASSHGQGNNEQFFGPGTRLTVL.

The chain combines TRBV7-9 with TRBJ2-1; D might be TRBD2 (7 bases). V lost 8 bases and J lost 3, with 14 bases in between. Germline CDR1 SEHNR, CDR2 FQNEAQ (reference sequence). The CDR3 is 14 residues long. In DNA, the CDR3 is TGTGCCAGCGGGGCGGGGGACATCTACAATGAGCAGTTCTTC. This sequence encodes CASGAGDIYNEQFF.

The rearrangement joins TRBV2 to TRBJ1-3; 8 bases line up with TRBD1. Germline CDR1 reads SNHLY; CDR2 reads FYNNEI. The CDR3 length is 16 residues. The V segment lost 6 bases and the J segment 4 bases; nucleotides outside the gene matches: 11. The CDR3 DNA reads as TGTGCCAGCAGCAAGGTTGGACAGGGACCAGGAAACACCATATATTTT. This translates into CASSKVGQGPGNTIYF.

This sequence joins TRBV7-9 and TRBJ1-2; 8 bases are shared with TRBD1. Trimming took 1 base from V and 4 from J; bases not matched to a gene: 5. CDR1 and CDR2 from the germline V gene are SEHNR and FQNEAQ (reference sequence). The CDR3 extends over 15 amino acids. The CDR3 reads CASSLEGTGSYGYTF. The CDR3 bases are TGTGCCAGCAGCTTAGAGGGGACAGGAAGCTATGGCTACACCTTC.

The chain uses TRBV6-6 and TRBJ1-6; 7 positions match TRBD1. This CDR3 is built from 14 residues. V lost 5 bases to trimming and J lost 11 bases; unmatched junction nucleotides: 9. Germline CDR1 reads MNHNY; CDR2 reads SVGAGI (reference sequence). CDR3: CASSEDRRVAPLHF. The CDR3 nucleotides read TGTGCCAGCAGTGAGGACAGGAGGGTTGCACCCCTCCACTTT.

This chain joins TRBV6-6 and TRBJ1-2; maybe TRBD1 (6 bases). CDR1 and CDR2 from the germline V gene are MNHNY and SVGAGI (reference sequence). Trimming took off 8 bases at V and 4 bases at J, with 23 bases between the two ends. The CDR3 extends over 16 amino acids. DNA of the CDR3: TGTGCCAGCGGGGGGGGGCGGGAAAGGACGGGCTATGGCTACACCTTC. Amino acid sequence: CASGGGRERTGYGYTF.

This chain links TRBV4-1 with TRBJ2-3, with 7 bases matching TRBD1. Losses at the gene ends were 2 bases for V and 0 bases for J; bases not matched to a gene: 5. This CDR3 is 16 amino acids long. Germline CDR1 and CDR2: MGHRA and YSYEKL. CDR3 in DNA: TGCGCCAGCAGCCAAAACGAGGGGGCCAGCACAGATACGCAGTATTTT. Amino acid sequence: CASSQNEGASTDTQYF.

This clone has a handful of counts. Within the sample, other DNA sequences also encode this same CDR3. The chain couples TRBV5-1 to TRBJ2-6; possible D gene TRBD1, 6 bases. This CDR3 has 16 residues. Germline-derived CDR1 and CDR2 are SGHRS and YFSETQ. V lost 2 bases and J 1 base, leaving 10 bases between the germline ends. The DNA of the CDR3 is TGCGCCAGCAGCTTAACAGGGACGTCTGGGGCCAACGTCCTGACTTTC. Amino acids: CASSLTGTSGANVLTF. Variable domain in full (rest from reference TRBV5-1 and TRBJ2-6): KAGVTQTPRYLIKTRGQQVTLSCSPISGHRSVSWYQQTPGQGLQFLFEYFSETQRNKGNFPGRFSGRQFSNSRSEMNVSTLELGDSALYLCASSLTGTSGANVLTFGAGSRLTVL.

CDR3 nucleotide sequence: TGCGCCAGCAGCTTGATACGGAGGTCTGGGGCCAACGTCCTGACTTTC. Protein: CASSLIRRSGANVLTF. V gene TRBV5-1 combines with J gene TRBJ2-6; a weak D match, TRBD2 (5 bases). This CDR3 is built from 16 residues. Germline CDR1 reads SGHRS; CDR2 reads YFSETQ. The V gene lost 1 base and the J gene lost 1 base, with 9 bases spanning the gap.

The V gene is TRBV5-1, the J gene TRBJ2-3, with 9 bases fitting TRBD2. This CDR3 has 16 residues. Unmatched junction bases numbered 6, after V lost 2 bases and J lost 2 bases. CDR1 and CDR2 (germline): SGHRS, YFSETQ. CDR3 coding DNA: TGCGCCAGCAGCTTTGGGTTAGCGGGGGACACAGATACGCAGTATTTT. Amino acids: CASSFGLAGDTDTQYF.

This rearrangement joins TRBV7-6 to TRBJ2-7; 8 bases fit TRBD1. The CDR3 is 15 residues long. In germline, CDR1 is SGHVS, CDR2 FNYEAQ. V shed 4 bases, J shed 0 bases, and the junction held 5 bases outside the gene matches. The CDR3: CASSSGQAGSYEQYF. The DNA for the CDR3 is TGTGCCAGCAGCTCGGGACAGGCCGGCTCCTACGAGCAGTACTTC.

The chain combines TRBV6-6 with TRBJ2-7; a possible D gene is TRBD2 (6 bases). V was clipped by 10 bases and J by 1 base, with 14 bases between them. Per the germline V gene, CDR1 is MNHNY and CDR2 is SVGAGI (reference sequence). The CDR3 sequence is 13 residues long. Here the CDR3 reads CATQAGGSYEQYF. The CDR3 DNA reads as TGTGCCACACAGGCCGGGGGATCCTACGAGCAGTACTTC.

This chain connects TRBV5-1 to TRBJ2-7, with no clear D. Trimming pared 0 bases from V and 2 bases from J, leaving 12 bases between. Germline values: CDR1 SGHRS, CDR2 YFSETQ. The CDR3 consists of 15 residues. In DNA, the CDR3 is TGCGCCAGCAGCTTGGCAGGATCGAGTCCCTACGAGCAGTACTTC. Residues: CASSLAGSSPYEQYF.

The chain employs TRBV6-1 and TRBJ2-1, with 7 bases identical to TRBD1. Trimming cost V 8 bases and J 2 bases; bases outside gene matches: 9. There are 15 residues in the CDR3. Germline CDR1 is MNHNS and CDR2 is SASEGT. CDR3 loop: CASPETGTAYNEQFF. The CDR3 DNA follows: TGTGCCAGCCCCGAGACCGGGACAGCCTACAATGAGCAGTTCTTC.

The chain has TRBV18 and TRBJ1-3; perhaps TRBD1 as D (6 bases). Germline V gene data show CDR1 as KGHSH and CDR2 as LQKENI. The CDR3 extends over 15 amino acids. V lost 3 bases and J lost 4, with 13 bases in between. The CDR3 region is CASSPPSTGGNTIYF. In nucleotides, the CDR3 is TGTGCCAGCTCACCGCCTTCAACAGGGGGAAACACCATATATTTT.

CDR3 protein: CASSLGGLGAAGYTF. The DNA for the CDR3 is TGTGCCAGCAGCTTAGGTGGTTTGGGGGCGGCTGGCTACACCTTC. The rearrangement links TRBV7-9 to TRBJ1-2, with D possibly TRBD1 on 6 matching bases. V lost 1 base, J lost 7 bases, and 16 bases lay in between. The CDR3 spans 15 residues. Germline V gives CDR1 SEHNR, CDR2 FQNEAQ (reference sequence).

CDR3: CASRTSGGGTDTQYF. As DNA, the CDR3 is TGTGCCAGTAGAACTAGCGGGGGTGGCACAGATACGCAGTATTTT. The chain employs TRBV19 and TRBJ2-3; 11 positions match TRBD2. V lost 6 bases, J lost 1 base, and 3 bases stayed unmatched. The CDR3 has 15 residues. Germline V lookup: CDR1 LNHDA, CDR2 SQIVND (reference sequence). The full variable domain, completed using reference TRBV19 and TRBJ2-3, is DGGITQSPKYLFRKEGQNVTLSCEQNLNHDAMYWYRQDPGQGLRLIYYSQIVNDFQKGDIAEGYSVSREKKESFPLTVTSAQKNPTAFYLCASRTSGGGTDTQYFGPGTRLTVL.